This paragraph reports one TCR beta chain. Its target is unknown. The data stem from a study of identical twins. Points from the study as a whole: A partial confounding effect on zero-insertion analyses could come from invariant MAIT and iNKT cells. For cord blood, abundant beta clonotypes had fewer insertions, unlike memory repertoires, which showed none. Twin-shared out-of-frame alpha sequences were enriched for low generation probability.

The CDR3 spans 14 residues. The germline V gene has CDR1 ENHRY and CDR2 SYGVKD. V was clipped by 5 bases and J by 1 base; unmatched bases: 3. Using its own MiXCR run on the 5' RACE reads, TCRdb lists one record per CDR3 protein. The sample lists about 550,000 distinct CDR3 sequences; around 20% were seen once. This sample was also put to use in a study of yellow fever vaccine responses in identical twins.

The sequence was collected from a woman in her late teens or twenties in good health. The sequencing sample was made of CD4+ T cells sorted from blood. The chain uses TRBV10-3 and TRBJ2-7; 9 bases align to TRBD2. CDR3 in DNA: TGTGCCATCAGTAGGACTAGCGTTTCCTACGAGCAGTACTTC. Translation: CAISRTSVSYEQYF.